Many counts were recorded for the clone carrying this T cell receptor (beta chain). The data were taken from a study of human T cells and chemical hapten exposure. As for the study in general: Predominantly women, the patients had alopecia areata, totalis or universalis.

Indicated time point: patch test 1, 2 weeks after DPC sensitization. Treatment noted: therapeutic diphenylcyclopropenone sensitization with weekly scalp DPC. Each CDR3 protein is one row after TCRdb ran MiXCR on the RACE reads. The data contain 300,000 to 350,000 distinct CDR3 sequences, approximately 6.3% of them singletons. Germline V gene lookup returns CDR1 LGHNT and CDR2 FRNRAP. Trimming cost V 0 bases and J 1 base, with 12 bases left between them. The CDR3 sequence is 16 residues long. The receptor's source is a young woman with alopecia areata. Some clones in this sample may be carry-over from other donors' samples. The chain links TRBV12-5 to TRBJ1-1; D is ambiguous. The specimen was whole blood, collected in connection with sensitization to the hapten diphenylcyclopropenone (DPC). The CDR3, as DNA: TGTGCTAGTGGTTTGGTATTAGGTATTACGAACACTGAAGCTTTCTTT. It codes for CASGLVLGITNTEAFF.